In its sample, the clone carrying this TCR beta chain was seen a few times. This entry comes from a study of T cells in Graves' hyperthyroidism and ophthalmopathy. This CDR3 region has 16 residues. Trimming removed 5 bases at V and 0 bases at J, with 16 bases between. Germline assignment: CDR1 MNHNS and CDR2 SASEGT. Patients showing uncontrolled infection, other autoimmune disease, pregnancy or lactation were ineligible. What was amplified from RNA transcripts were TCR beta CDR3 regions. During a first-round RT-PCR of the TCR CDR3, the HTBI primer set was used. TCRdb independently ran MiXCR on the multiplex PCR reads; one entry per CDR3 protein. The sample lists approximately 600,000 distinct CDR3 sequences, under 25% occurring once.

This receptor was taken from a man under 40 with Graves' ophthalmopathy. The chain links TRBV6-1 to TRBJ1-2, with D tentatively TRBD1 (5 bases). Sequenced material: blood. In DNA form, the CDR3 reads TGTGCCAGCAGTACGCCTCGGGGGGGGACTAACTATGGCTACACCTTC. This translates into CASSTPRGGTNYGYTF.